This T cell receptor beta chain was identified in a study of blood T cell repertoires in COVID-19. Study-wide background: Sources were T cells, B-cell-depleted T cells, or PBMCs; the material itself was cDNA or gDNA.

V gave up 4 bases and J gave up 2 bases; unmatched junction bases: 4. CDR1 and CDR2 from the germline V gene are MGHRA and YSYEKL. The CDR3 totals 14 residues. Those who participated ranged in age from about 18 to 89 years and resided in about 24 US areas. Two negative PCRs, clearance, or symptom resolution were required of recovered Cohort 3 donors. Per the authors' pipeline: How many nucleated cells were present was estimated from reference gene primer amplification. The assay was immunoSEQ multiplex PCR, and TCRdb's table has in-frame clones only and misses some. The V and J calls and clone size come from that table; D and trimming were worked out from the DNA. This table has around 250,000 clones, around 87% appearing once.

What was sequenced was PBMCs or T cells enriched from blood (not recorded which). This clonotype was obtained from a woman between 50 and 59 years old who had recovered from COVID-19. V and J are TRBV4-1 and TRBJ2-5, with 7 positions matching TRBD2. The CDR3 spells CASSLTGLQETQYF. The CDR3 coding sequence is TGCGCCAGCAGCCTTACGGGACTACAAGAGACCCAGTACTTC.